The 2 T cell receptor beta chains given below trace back to one sample, sequenced in a study of regulatory T cells in long-lasting Graves disease. Stated time point: persistent/refractory GD, antithyroid drugs over 5 years with positive TRAb. Construction of the TCR library relied on RNA isolated from PBMCs. Both iRepertoire HTBI primers and Arm-PCR of CDR3 regions were used to build the TCR beta libraries. MiXCR, run by TCRdb on the multiplex PCR reads, gives a single entry per CDR3 protein. This table has under 500,000 distinct CDR3 sequences, less than 25% appearing once. The sequencing used peripheral blood mononuclear cells (PBMCs), collected when the disease was refractory, from a patient treated with antithyroid drugs. The receptors stem from a female donor with Graves disease.

This clonotype was seen at least ten times. V is TRBV29-1 and J is TRBJ2-7, with D uncertain. V dropped 2 bases and J dropped 3 bases, with 14 bases sitting between them. Looked up from germline, CDR1 is SQVTM and CDR2 is ANQGSEA. This CDR3 contains 14 residues. CDR3 nucleotide sequence: TGCAGCGTTGAACCCCCTGGACCGAGCTACGAGCAGTACTTC. Translation gives CSVEPPGPSYEQYF.

The J gene is TRBJ2-2, the V gene TRBV9; 9 positions agree with TRBD1. The trim removed 10 bases at V and 6 bases at J, leaving 10 bases unmatched. Germline CDR1 SGDLS, CDR2 YYNGEE. This CDR3 region has 14 residues. The DNA of the CDR3 is TGTGCCGGATCGGACAGGGGTGACGCCGGGGAGCTGTTTTTT. This gives the protein CAGSDRGDAGELFF.